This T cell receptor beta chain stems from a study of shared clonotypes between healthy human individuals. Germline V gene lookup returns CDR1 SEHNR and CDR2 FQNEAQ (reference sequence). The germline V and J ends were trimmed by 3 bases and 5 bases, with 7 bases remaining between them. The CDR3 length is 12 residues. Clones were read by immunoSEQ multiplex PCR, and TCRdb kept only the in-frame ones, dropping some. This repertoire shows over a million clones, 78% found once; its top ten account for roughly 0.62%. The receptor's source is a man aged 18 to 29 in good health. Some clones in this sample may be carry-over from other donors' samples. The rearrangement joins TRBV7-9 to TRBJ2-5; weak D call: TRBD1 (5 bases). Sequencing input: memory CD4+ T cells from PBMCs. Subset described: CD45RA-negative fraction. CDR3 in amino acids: CASSFRGETQYF. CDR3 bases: TGTGCCAGCAGCTTTAGGGGCGAGACCCAGTACTTC.